This TCR beta chain was observed in a study of human T cells and chemical hapten exposure (dated by TCRdb to the early 2020s). Broadly, across the study: For sensitization, 2% DPC in acetone was applied to a 2 cm by 2 cm area of upper inner arm skin. Throughout the study period of roughly 24 weeks, patients also received therapeutic DPC doses to the scalp every week. Patch tests used Finn chambers with 0.01% DPC on the upper back, scored after 6 days by International Contact Dermatitis Research Group standards. The mostly female patient cohort included alopecia areata with under or over 50% scalp involvement, alopecia totalis and alopecia universalis. The libraries were sequenced as a pool, and the TCR yield per sample differed mostly because of small variations in library volumes within the pool. In alopecia patients, the study followed how the peripheral blood TCR repertoire changed in vivo over primary and secondary sensitization to diphenylcyclopropenone (DPC), a hapten. Blood samples were taken from patients before sensitization (week 0) and then at 2, 6 and about 24 weeks after DPC sensitization. For TCR sequencing, blood came from 25 to 35 alopecia patients at anywhere from one to four time points (pre-sensitization, 2, 6 and 24 weeks). Study-wide conclusions, independent of this receptor: Because all patients had alopecia, a presumed autoimmune disease, the immune response of the patients might differ from that of healthy individuals. Significantly more large CDR3 similarity clusters were formed by expanded TCRs than by pre-sensitization or healthy control sets, consistent with antigen-driven responses. Repeated subsampling changed both the strength of the expansion versus patch-test correlation and the threshold at which the correlation became significant. The number of TCRs above 1 in 1000 frequency did not change with DPC sensitization; there was no evidence of global repertoire structure alterations. Patch test score was positively correlated with the number of PT1 expanded TCRs, with significance at thresholds 8, 16 and 32 but not at 4.

This clonotype was picked up many times. Its antigen is unknown. Nothing much larger sits one base from this clone, and base qualities are not available. Reading from cysteine to phenylalanine, the CDR3 counts 17 amino acids. The read is trimmed to its CDR3 DNA, 51 bases read in frame from base 1. The time point label, read with the paper, signifies: pre-sensitization, week 0. What this sample's treatment or condition label stands for: therapeutic diphenylcyclopropenone sensitization with weekly scalp DPC. At every patch-test visit, the blood draw took place before the patch test was put on. Patients were eligible if aged 18 to 70, diagnosed with alopecia and judged suitable for DPC therapy, and pregnant patients were excluded. Total RNA was extracted from unfractionated whole blood that had been collected in Tempus Blood RNA tubes. Library preparation used RACE. The sequencer listed for this sample is NextSeq 500. During library preparation, unique molecular identifiers were attached to individual cDNA molecules so that TCRs could be counted in a quantitative, reproducible way. For every blood RNA sample, sequencing covered both the TCR alpha and TCR beta chains. As for how the authors treated the data: Samples had a median of 95,638 TCRs, with a range from about 23,224 to 750,000. V, J and CDR3 annotation of the TCR reads was carried out using the Decombinator software suite. For PS versus PT1 abundance plots, all samples were subsampled to the same number of TCRs (28,000). TCRs were defined as expanded if absent before sensitization and observed at least eight times at the 2-week time point. TCRdb trimmed the raw reads at Q25, called clones with MiXCR and kept productive beta chains. Rows with one shared CDR3 protein collapse into an entry with the most common genes and DNA. The V and J calls, along with clone size, are taken from TCRdb and not from the paper's own processing. The sample table shows more than 250,000 distinct CDR3 sequences, and roughly 7.7% are seen once. Less than 1.5% of the sample rests with the top ten.

This receptor chain uses TRBV21-1 and TRBJ2-6. TRBV21-1 is assigned pseudogene status. This receptor was taken from a man between 18 and 35 years old with alopecia areata. Some clones in this sample may be carry-over from other donors' samples. Material: whole blood, obtained in connection with sensitization to the hapten diphenylcyclopropenone (DPC). CDR3 protein: CASSMVQAISGANVLTF. The DNA sequence is as follows: TGTGCCAGCAGCATGGTCCAGGCTATCTCTGGGGCCAACGTCCTGACTTTC.